This TCR beta chain originates from a study of OX40 agonist ivuxolimab in advanced cancers. About the study: While on treatment, patients had intravenous ivuxolimab at 0.01 to 10 mg/kg every 2 weeks. The study, taken as a whole, reports: Within 6 weeks, CD4+ and CD8+ blood T cells expanded clonally at 0.1 to 3.0 mg/kg. Among T cells, CD8+ cells averaged more expanded clones than CD4+ cells.

Individuals having autoimmune disease history or systemic immunosuppression were not enrolled. V lost 1 base, J lost 6 bases, and 10 bases lay in between. The CDR3 covers 13 residues. Germline-derived CDR1 and CDR2 are MNHEY and SVGAGI. With respect to this clone: Its antigen is unknown.

Sequencing was performed with immunoSEQ multiplex PCR; in TCRdb, only in-frame clones are kept and a portion is missing. The repertoire holds about 73,000 clones, with more than 70% as singletons. Sequencing used CD4+ or CD8+ T cells sorted from blood, obtained in a trial of the OX40 agonist ivuxolimab. The rearrangement joins TRBV6-5 to TRBJ2-7; D ambiguous. The TCR sequence derives from an adult with an advanced solid tumor such as melanoma, head and neck, liver or kidney cancer. The CDR3 coding sequence is TGTGCCAGCAGTTACTTAGGACGCGGCGAGCAGTACTTC. Translated, it gives CASSYLGRGEQYF.